These T cell receptor beta chains were read from a single sample in a study of cytotoxic CD8 clonotypes in ibrutinib-treated CLL. Repertoires were generated with immunoSEQ multiplex PCR, while TCRdb's copy carries only in-frame clones and drops some. Of about 300,000 clones in the sample, 65% to 85% were seen once. The sequenced sample was PBMCs, obtained at disease progression, from a patient treated with ibrutinib. These receptors all stem from a human donor with chronic lymphocytic leukemia. CDR3s include the opening cysteine and the closing phenylalanine or tryptophan.

j_call	v_call	cdr3_aa
TRBJ2-2	TRBV7-7	CASSLDWNTGELFF
TRBJ2-7	TRBV6-4	CATVDGAKDYEQYF
TRBJ1-1	TRBV6-5	CASSYWGENTEAFF
TRBJ2-7	TRBV7-3	CASSLRDRGHEQYF
TRBJ1-2	TRBV29-1	CSVGQNYGYTF
TRBJ1-5	TRBV10-3	CAISESLGSNQPQHF
TRBJ1-2	TRBV4-1	CASSQAIRGRLFYGYTF
TRBJ2-6	TRBV27	CASSLSIPSGRYSGANVLTF
TRBJ2-2	TRBV14	CASSLRTGTNTGELFF
TRBJ2-3	TRBV7-8	CASIDVRGGGADTQYF
TRBJ2-5	TRBV7-3	CASSLTQFLAGGKETQYF
TRBJ2-7	TRBV5-1	CASSFLAGGLEQYF
TRBJ2-1	TRBV6-1	CASSGGVAGYVDPRYNEQFF
TRBJ1-2	TRBV29-1	CSPEDGNYGYTF
TRBJ2-3	TRBV10-1	CASSDGQRGGNTDTQYF
TRBJ2-2	TRBV19	CASSPRTGANTGELFF
TRBJ2-7	TRBV6-5	CASIRSDSDYEQYF
TRBJ2-5	TRBV9	CASSARLAGLQETQYF
TRBJ2-1	TRBV7-2	CASSLLGQHNEQFF
TRBJ1-4	TRBV5-1	CASSLGQGNEKLFF
TRBJ2-1	TRBV14	CASSRASSYNEQFF
TRBJ2-7	TRBV18	CASSWGTGLEQYF
TRBJ2-5	TRBV19	CASSQLAGGQETQYF
TRBJ2-5	TRBV7-9	CASSLDLEQYQETQYF